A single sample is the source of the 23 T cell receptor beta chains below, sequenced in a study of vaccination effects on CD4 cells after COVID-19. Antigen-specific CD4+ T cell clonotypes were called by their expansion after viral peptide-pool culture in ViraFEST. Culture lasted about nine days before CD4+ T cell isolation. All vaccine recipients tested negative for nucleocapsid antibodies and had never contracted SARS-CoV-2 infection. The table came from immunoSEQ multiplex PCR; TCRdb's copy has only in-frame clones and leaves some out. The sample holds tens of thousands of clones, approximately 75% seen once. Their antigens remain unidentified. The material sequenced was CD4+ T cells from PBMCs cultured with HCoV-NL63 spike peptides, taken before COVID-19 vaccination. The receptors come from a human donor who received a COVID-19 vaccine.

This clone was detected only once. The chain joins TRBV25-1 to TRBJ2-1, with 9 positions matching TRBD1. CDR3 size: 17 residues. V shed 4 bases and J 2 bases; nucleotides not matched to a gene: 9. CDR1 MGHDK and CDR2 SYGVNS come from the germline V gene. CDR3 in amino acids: CASSASTGGGPYNEQFF. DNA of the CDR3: TGTGCCAGCAGTGCATCTACAGGGGGCGGCCCCTACAATGAGCAGTTCTTC.

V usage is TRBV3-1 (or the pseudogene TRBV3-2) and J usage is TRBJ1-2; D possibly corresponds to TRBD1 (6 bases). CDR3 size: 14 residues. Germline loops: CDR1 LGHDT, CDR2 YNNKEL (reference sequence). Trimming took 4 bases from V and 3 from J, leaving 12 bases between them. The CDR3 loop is CASSPQGIDYGYTF. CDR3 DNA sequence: TGTGCCAGCAGCCCCCAGGGGATCGACTATGGCTACACCTTC.

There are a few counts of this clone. CDR3 bases: TGTGCCAGCAGTGACTCGGGGAGATCCTACGAGCAGTACGTC. The encoded protein is CASSDSGRSYEQYV. This rearrangement joins TRBV6-6 to TRBJ2-7; TRBD2 is a possible D gene (5 bases). The CDR3 sequence is 14 residues long. Germline CDR1 is MNHNY and CDR2 is SVGAGI (reference sequence).

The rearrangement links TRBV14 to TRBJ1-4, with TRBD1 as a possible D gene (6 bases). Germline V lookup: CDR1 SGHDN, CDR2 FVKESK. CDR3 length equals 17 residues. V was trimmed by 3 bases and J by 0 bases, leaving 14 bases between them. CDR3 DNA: TGTGCCAGCAGCCATCCGACAGGAGGAGCAACTAATGAAAAACTGTTTTTT. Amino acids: CASSHPTGGATNEKLFF. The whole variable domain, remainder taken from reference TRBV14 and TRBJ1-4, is EAGVTQFPSHSVIEKGQTVTLRCDPISGHDNLYWYRRVMGKEIKFLLHFVKESKQDESGMPNNRFLAERTGGTYSTLKVQPAELEDSGVYFCASSHPTGGATNEKLFFGSGTQLSVL.

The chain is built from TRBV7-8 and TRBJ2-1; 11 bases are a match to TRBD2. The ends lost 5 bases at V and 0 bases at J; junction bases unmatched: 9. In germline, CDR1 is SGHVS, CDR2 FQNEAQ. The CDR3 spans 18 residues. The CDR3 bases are TGTGCCAGCAGCCGAGCCATAGCGGGGGGGAGCTCCTACAATGAGCAGTTCTTC. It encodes CASSRAIAGGSSYNEQFF. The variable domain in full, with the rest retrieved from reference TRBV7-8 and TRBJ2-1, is GAGVSQSPRYKVAKRGQDVALRCDPISGHVSLFWYQQALGQGPEFLTYFQNEAQLDKSGLPSDRFFAERPEGSVSTLKIQRTQQEDSAVYLCASSRAIAGGSSYNEQFFGPGTRLTVL.

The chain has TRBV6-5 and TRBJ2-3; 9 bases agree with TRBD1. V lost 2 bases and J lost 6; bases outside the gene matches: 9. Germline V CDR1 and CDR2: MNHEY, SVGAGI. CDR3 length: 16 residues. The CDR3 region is CASSYQTGGVLDTQYF. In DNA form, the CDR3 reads TGTGCCAGCAGTTACCAGACAGGGGGAGTTTTGGATACGCAGTATTTT.

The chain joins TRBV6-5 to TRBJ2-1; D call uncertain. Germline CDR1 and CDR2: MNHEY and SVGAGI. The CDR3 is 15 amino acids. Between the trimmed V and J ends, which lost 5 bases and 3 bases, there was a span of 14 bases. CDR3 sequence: CASSNWVRSYNEQFF. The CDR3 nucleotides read TGTGCCAGCAGTAACTGGGTGAGAAGCTACAATGAGCAGTTCTTC.

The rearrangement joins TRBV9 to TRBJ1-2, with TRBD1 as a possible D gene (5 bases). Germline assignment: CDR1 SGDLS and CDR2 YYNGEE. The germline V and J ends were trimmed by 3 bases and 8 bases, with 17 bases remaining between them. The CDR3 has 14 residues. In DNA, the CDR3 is TGTGCCAGCAGCGCTACCGGGACGGCAGGAGGCTACACCTTC. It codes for CASSATGTAGGYTF.

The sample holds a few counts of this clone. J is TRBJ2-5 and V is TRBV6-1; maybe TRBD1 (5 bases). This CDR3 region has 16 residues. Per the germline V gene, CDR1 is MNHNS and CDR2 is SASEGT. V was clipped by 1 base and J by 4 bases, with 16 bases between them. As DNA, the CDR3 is TGTGCCAGCAGTGAAGATAGGGGTTGGAGCAGAGAGACCCAGTACTTC. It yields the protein CASSEDRGWSRETQYF.

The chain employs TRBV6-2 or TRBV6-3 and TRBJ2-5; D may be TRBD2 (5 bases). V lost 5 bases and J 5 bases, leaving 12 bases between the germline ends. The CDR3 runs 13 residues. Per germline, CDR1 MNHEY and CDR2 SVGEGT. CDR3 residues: CASSLTSPETQYF. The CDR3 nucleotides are TGTGCCAGCAGTCTCACTAGTCCGGAGACCCAGTACTTC.

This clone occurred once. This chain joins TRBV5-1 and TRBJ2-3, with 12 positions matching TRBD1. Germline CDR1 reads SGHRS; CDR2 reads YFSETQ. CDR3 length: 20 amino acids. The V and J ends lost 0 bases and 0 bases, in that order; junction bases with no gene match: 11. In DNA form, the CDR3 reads TGCGCCAGCAGCTTGGATCCCCCGGGACAGGGGGCTACTAGCACAGATACGCAGTATTTT. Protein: CASSLDPPGQGATSTDTQYF.

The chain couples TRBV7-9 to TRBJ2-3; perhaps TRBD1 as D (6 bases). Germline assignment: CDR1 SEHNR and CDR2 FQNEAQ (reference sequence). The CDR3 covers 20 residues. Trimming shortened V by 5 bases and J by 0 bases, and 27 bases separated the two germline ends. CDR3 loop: CASSTEHRDKGAFSTDTQYF. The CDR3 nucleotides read TGTGCCAGCAGCACAGAACACCGGGACAAGGGAGCCTTTAGCACAGATACGCAGTATTTT.

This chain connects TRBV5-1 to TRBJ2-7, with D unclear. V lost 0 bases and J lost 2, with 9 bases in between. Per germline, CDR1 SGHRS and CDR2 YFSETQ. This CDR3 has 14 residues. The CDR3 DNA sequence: TGCGCCAGCAGCTTGGGACCCACCGCCTACGAGCAGTACGTC. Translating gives CASSLGPTAYEQYV.

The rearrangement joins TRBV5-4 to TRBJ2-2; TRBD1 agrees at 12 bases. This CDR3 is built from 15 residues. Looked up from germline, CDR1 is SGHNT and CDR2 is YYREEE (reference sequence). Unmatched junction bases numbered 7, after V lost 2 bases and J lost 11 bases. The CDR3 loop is CASSLAGQGARELFF. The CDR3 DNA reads TGTGCCAGCAGCTTAGCGGGACAGGGGGCGAGAGAGCTGTTTTTT.

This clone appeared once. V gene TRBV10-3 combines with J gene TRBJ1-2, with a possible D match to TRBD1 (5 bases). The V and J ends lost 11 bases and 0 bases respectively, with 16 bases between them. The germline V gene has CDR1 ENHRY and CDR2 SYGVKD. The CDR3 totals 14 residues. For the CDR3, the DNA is TGTGCCGCCCGGGGGTCAGGGACTAACTATGGCTACACCTTC. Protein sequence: CAARGSGTNYGYTF.

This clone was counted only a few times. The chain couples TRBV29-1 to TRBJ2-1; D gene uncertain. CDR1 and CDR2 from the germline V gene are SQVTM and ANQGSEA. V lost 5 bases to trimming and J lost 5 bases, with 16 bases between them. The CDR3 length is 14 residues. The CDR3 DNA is TGCAGCGTTCAAGCCCAGATATACGACAATGAGCAGTTCTTC. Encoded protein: CSVQAQIYDNEQFF.

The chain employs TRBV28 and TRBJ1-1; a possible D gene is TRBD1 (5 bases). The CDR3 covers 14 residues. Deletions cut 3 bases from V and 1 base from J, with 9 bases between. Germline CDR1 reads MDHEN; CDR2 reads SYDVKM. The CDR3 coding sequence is TGTGCCAGCAGTTTCCAGGGCCCGAACACTGAAGCTTTCTTT. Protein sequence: CASSFQGPNTEAFF.

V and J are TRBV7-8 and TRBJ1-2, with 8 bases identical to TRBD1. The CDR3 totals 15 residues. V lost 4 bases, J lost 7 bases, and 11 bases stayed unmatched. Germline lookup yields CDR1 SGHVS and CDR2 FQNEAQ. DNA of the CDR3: TGTGCCAGCAGCTCACAACTCCGGGACAGGAGTGGCTACACCTTC. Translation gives CASSSQLRDRSGYTF.

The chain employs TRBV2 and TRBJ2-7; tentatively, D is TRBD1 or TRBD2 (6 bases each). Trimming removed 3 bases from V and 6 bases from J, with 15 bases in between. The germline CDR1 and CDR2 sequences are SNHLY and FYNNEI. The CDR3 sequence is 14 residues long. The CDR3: CASSDVQGRSEQYV. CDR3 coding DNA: TGTGCCAGCAGTGATGTCCAGGGGAGGTCCGAGCAGTACGTC.

DNA for the CDR3: TGTGCCAGCAGTTACTCGACGGAAGATGGCTACACCTTC. As protein: CASSYSTEDGYTF. This chain uses TRBV6-5 with TRBJ1-2; D unclear. The CDR3 runs to 13 residues. V was shortened by 0 bases and J by 6 bases, with 8 bases between the two germline ends. Germline CDR1 and CDR2: MNHEY and SVGAGI.

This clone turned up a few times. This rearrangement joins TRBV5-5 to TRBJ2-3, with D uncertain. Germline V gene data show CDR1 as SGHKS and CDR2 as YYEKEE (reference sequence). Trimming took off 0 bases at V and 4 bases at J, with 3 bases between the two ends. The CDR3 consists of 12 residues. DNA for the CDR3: TGTGCCAGCAGCTTGGAGGCAGATACGCAGTATTTT. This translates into CASSLEADTQYF.

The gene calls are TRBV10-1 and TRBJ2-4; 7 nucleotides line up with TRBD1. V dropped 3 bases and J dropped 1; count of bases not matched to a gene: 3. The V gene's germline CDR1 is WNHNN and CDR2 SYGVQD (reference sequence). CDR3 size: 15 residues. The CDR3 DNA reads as TGCGCCAGCAGTGAAGGGGGCCCCGCCAAAAACATTCAGTACTTC. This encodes CASSEGGPAKNIQYF.

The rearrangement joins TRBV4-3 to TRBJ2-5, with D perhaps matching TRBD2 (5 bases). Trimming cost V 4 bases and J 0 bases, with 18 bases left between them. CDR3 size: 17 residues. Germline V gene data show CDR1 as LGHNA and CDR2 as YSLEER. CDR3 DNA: TGCGCCAGCAGCCTAGACTACCGCACCCAGTACCAAGAGACCCAGTACTTC. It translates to CASSLDYRTQYQETQYF.